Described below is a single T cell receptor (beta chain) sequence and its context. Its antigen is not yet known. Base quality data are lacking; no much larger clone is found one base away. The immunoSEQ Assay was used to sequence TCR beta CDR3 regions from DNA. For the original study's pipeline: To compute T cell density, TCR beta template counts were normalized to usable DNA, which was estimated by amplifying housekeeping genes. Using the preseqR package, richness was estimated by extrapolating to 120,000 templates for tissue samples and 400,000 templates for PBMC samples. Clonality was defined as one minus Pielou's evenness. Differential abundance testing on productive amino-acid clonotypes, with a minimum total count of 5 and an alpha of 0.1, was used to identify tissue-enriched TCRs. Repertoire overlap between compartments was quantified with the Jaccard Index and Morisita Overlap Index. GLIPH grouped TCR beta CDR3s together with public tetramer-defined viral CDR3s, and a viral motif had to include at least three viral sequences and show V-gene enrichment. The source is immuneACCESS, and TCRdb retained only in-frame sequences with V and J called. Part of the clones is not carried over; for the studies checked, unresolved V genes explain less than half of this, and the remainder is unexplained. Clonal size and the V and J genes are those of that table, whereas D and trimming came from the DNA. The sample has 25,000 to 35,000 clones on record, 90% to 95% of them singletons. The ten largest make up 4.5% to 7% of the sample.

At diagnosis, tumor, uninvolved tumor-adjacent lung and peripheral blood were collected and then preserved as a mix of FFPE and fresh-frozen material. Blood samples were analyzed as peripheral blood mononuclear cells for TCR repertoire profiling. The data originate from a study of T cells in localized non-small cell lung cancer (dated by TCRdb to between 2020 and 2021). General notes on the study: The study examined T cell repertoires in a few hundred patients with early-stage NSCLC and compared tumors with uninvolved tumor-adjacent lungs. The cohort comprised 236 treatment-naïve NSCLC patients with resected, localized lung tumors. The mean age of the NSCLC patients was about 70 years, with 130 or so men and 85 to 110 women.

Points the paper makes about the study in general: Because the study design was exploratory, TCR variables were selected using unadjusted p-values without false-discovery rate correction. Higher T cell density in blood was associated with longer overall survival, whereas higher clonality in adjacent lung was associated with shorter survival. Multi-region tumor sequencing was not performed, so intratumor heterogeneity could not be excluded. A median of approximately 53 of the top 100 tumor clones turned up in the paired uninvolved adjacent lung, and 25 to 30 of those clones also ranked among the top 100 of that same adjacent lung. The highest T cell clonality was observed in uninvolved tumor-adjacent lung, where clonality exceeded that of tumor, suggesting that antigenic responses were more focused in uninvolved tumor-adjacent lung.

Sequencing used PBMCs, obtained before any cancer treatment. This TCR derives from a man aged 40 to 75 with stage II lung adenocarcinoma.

The CDR3 region: CASSVDGRSHEQYF. At the DNA level, the sequence is TGTGCCAGCAGCGTAGACGGGAGAAGCCACGAGCAGTACTTC. The chain joins TRBV9 to TRBJ2-7; TRBD2 is a possible D gene, resting on 6 matching bases. CDR1 and CDR2 are drawn from the germline V gene: SGDLS, YYNGEE. V sheds 0 bases and J sheds 5 bases, leaving 12 bases between their ends. Inclusive of the bounding cysteine and phenylalanine, the CDR3 is 14 residues long. Just CDR3 DNA is preserved here, 42 bases in frame from base 1.